This T cell receptor (beta chain) was obtained from a study of glioma-infiltrating T cells. The CDR3 has 14 residues. Germline values: CDR1 LGHDT, CDR2 YNNKEL (reference sequence). The junction had 5 bases not matched to a gene; V was cut back by 4 bases and J by 3 bases. Amplification of TCR alpha and beta CDR3 regions from RNA used iRepertoire nested multiplex PCR. For one-step reverse transcription and amplification, about 85-400 ng of tissue mRNA or PBMC total RNA was used. In TCRdb, the multiplex PCR reads were re-called with MiXCR into one record per CDR3 protein. The sample lists tens of thousands of distinct CDR3 sequences; about 23% were seen once.

This chain connects TRBV3-1 to TRBJ1-2; 7 bases line up with TRBD1. Sequencing was performed on glioma tissue, nonneoplastic brain tissue, or PBMCs (not recorded which). The TCR originated in a human donor with low-grade glioma or glioblastoma, undergoing nonglioma brain surgery, or in good health (not recorded which). The CDR3 loop is CASSRGTDHYGYTF. CDR3 sequence (DNA): TGTGCCAGCAGCCGAGGGACAGACCACTATGGCTACACCTTC.